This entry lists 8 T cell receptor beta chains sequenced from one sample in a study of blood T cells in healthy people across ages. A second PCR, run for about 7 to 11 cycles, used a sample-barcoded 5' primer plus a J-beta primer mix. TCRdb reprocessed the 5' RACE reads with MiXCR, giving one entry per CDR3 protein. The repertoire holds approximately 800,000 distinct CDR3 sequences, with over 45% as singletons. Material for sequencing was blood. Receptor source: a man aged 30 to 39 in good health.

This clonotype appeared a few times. The chain's CDR3 is CSVERGLSGAFF. The CDR3 region has the DNA TGCAGCGTTGAAAGGGGGCTAAGTGGAGCTTTCTTT. The chain joins TRBV29-1 to TRBJ1-1, with 7 bases aligning to TRBD1. This CDR3 contains 12 residues. V was pared by 2 bases and J by 10 bases, with 7 bases of the junction left unmatched. Germline V lookup: CDR1 SQVTM, CDR2 ANQGSEA.

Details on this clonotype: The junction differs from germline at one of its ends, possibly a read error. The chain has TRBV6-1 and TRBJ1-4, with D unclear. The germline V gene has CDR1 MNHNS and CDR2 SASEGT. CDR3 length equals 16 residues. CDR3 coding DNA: TGTGCCAGCAGTGAATTGGACCCCGGAACGGCGGAAAAACCGTTTTTT. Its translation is CASSELDPGTAEKPFF.

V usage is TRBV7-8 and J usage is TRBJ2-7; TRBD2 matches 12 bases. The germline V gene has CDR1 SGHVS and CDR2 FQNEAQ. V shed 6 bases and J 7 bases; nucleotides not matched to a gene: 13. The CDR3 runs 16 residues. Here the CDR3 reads CASRRTLLAGGGEQYF. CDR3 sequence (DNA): TGTGCCAGCAGGCGAACACTACTAGCGGGAGGTGGAGAGCAGTACTTC.

CDR3 protein: CASSQRSGGREQFF. CDR3 DNA: TGCGCCAGCAGCCAACGCTCAGGGGGGCGTGAGCAGTTCTTC. The J gene is TRBJ2-1, the V gene TRBV4-3; maybe TRBD1 (7 bases). CDR1 LGHNA and CDR2 YSLEER come from the germline V gene. V was shortened by 2 bases and J by 9 bases, with 14 bases between the two germline ends. The CDR3 is made up of 14 amino acids.

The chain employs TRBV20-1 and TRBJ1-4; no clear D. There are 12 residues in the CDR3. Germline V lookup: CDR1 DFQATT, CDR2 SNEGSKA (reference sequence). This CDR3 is CGKVGYGEKLFF. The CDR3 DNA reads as TGCGGAAAAGTGGGGTATGGTGAAAAACTGTTTTTT.

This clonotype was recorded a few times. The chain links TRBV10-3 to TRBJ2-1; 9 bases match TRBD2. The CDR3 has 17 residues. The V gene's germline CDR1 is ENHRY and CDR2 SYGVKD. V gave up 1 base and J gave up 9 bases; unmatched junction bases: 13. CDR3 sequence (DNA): TGTGCCATCAGTGAGTTCTTACCAAGCGGGAGGCTAAGTGAGCAGTTCTTC. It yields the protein CAISEFLPSGRLSEQFF.

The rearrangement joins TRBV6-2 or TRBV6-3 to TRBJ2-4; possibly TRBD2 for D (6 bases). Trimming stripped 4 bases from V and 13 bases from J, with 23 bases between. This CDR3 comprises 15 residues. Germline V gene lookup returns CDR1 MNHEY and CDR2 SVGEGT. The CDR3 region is CASSSPGTGSYVQYF. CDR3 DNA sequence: TGTGCCAGCAGTTCCCCGGGGACTGGCTCCTACGTGCAGTACTTC.

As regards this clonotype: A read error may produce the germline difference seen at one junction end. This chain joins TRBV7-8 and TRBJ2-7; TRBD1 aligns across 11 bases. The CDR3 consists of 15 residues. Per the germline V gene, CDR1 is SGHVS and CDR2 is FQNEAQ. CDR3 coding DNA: TGTGCCTGCAGCCGAGGGACAGGGGGAATCTACGAGCAGTACTTC. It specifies CACSRGTGGIYEQYF.